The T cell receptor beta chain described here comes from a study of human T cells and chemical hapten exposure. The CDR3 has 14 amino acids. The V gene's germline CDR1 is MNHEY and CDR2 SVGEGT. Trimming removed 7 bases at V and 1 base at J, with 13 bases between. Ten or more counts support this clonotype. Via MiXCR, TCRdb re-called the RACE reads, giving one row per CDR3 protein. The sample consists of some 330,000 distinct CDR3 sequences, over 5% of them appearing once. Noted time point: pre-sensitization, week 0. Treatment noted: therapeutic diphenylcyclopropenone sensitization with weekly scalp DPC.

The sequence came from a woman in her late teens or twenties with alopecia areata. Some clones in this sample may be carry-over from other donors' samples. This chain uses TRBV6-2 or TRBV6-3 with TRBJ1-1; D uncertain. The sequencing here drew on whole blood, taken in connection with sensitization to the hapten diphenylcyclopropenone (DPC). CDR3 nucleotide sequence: TGTGCCAGCAAACCCGGACGGCCGAACACTGAAGCTTTCTTT. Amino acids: CASKPGRPNTEAFF.